These 3 T cell receptor beta chains came from one sample sequenced in a study of regulatory T cells in long-lasting Graves disease. Time point meaning: newly diagnosed GD, antithyroid drugs for less than 3 months. The TCR library was made from RNA extracted from PBMCs. With iRepertoire HTBI primers and Arm-PCR of CDR3 regions, TCR beta libraries were built. TCRdb itself ran the multiplex PCR reads through MiXCR, one entry per CDR3 protein. Among hundreds of thousands of distinct CDR3 sequences, 16% were seen once, and the ten largest hold 30%. This same sample was also part of a study on T cells in Graves' hyperthyroidism and ophthalmopathy.

Sequencing used peripheral blood mononuclear cells (PBMCs), obtained at new diagnosis, from a patient treated with antithyroid drugs. These receptors were collected from a middle-aged man with Graves disease.

Ten or more counts support this clonotype. The J gene is TRBJ2-1, the V gene TRBV20-1, with 9 positions matching TRBD1. The germline gives CDR1 DFQATT, CDR2 SNEGSKA (reference sequence). This CDR3 spans 20 amino acids. V dropped 5 bases and J dropped 5; count of bases not matched to a gene: 25. The CDR3 nucleotides read TGCAGTGCTTTGAAGGGACAGGGACCGCCCCTCACATTTTTCCACAATGAGCAGTTCTTC. Amino acid sequence: CSALKGQGPPLTFFHNEQFF.

In regard to this clonotype: This clone may be a read error of a much larger clone one base away. The chain combines TRBV9 with TRBJ2-1, with TRBD2 matching over 11 bases. Germline V gives CDR1 SGDLS, CDR2 YYNGEE. The CDR3 contains 16 residues. V lost 0 bases, J lost 9 bases, and 8 bases stayed unmatched. This chain's CDR3 is CASSVGLAGGGSEQFF. The DNA for the CDR3 is TGTGCCAGCAGCGTAGGTCTAGCGGGGGGCGGCAGTGAGCAGTTCTTC.

This clonotype has a count of ten or more. V is TRBV6-1 and J is TRBJ1-5; D call uncertain. The CDR3 has 15 residues. V shed 11 bases and J shed 4 bases, with 21 bases lying between them. Germline V gene lookup returns CDR1 MNHNS and CDR2 SASEGT. CDR3 sequence reads: CAAAPSGSENQPQHF. CDR3 nucleotide sequence: TGTGCCGCAGCACCTTCGGGGAGTGAAAATCAGCCCCAGCATTTT.